One sample yielded the 15 T cell receptor beta chains listed below, sequenced in a study of identical twins. TCRdb itself ran the 5' RACE reads through MiXCR, one entry per CDR3 protein. Of about 700,000 distinct CDR3 sequences listed, over 8.5% were seen once; the top ten hold roughly 0.97%. These data were likewise used in another study, on yellow fever vaccine responses in identical twins.

The specimen was PBMCs. Receptors originate from a woman between 18 and 29 years old in good health.

This clonotype has a count of ten or more. CDR3 bases: TGTGCCAGCAGTCTTGGAGACAGAAGACCTTTCTTT. This translates into CASSLGDRRPFF. The chain is built from TRBV12-3 or TRBV12-4 and TRBJ1-1, with D possibly matching TRBD1 (5 bases). The CDR3 is 12 residues long. Trimming removed 5 bases at V and 12 bases at J, with 16 bases between.

This clonotype was seen repeatedly, ten times or more. The chain uses TRBV5-1 and TRBJ1-1; D is unclear. Per the germline V gene, CDR1 is SGHRS and CDR2 is YFSETQ. Trimming pared 1 base from V and 0 bases from J, leaving 7 bases between. This CDR3 has 14 residues. The DNA of the CDR3 is TGCGCCAGCAGCTTGACAGCGATGAACACTGAAGCTTTCTTT. Translation: CASSLTAMNTEAFF.

J is TRBJ2-5 and V is TRBV12-3 or TRBV12-4; D is possibly TRBD2 (6 bases). This CDR3 has 14 amino acids. The V end lost 7 bases, the J end lost 4 bases, and 16 bases lay between the germline ends. The CDR3 protein is CASNLAGWGETQYF. CDR3 nucleotides: TGTGCCAGCAACTTGGCGGGGTGGGGAGAGACCCAGTACTTC.

Only a few counts were recorded for this clonotype. The CDR3 DNA reads TGTGCCACCAGTGACCGCCCGGGGCTAGCGGGAGGGCCGAGGGATACGCAGTATTTT. The encoded protein is CATSDRPGLAGGPRDTQYF. The genes are TRBV24-1 and TRBJ2-3, with 12 bases identical to TRBD2. From germline, CDR1 is KGHDR and CDR2 SFDVKD. This CDR3 region has 19 residues. Trimming removed 4 bases from V and 6 bases from J; junction bases left unmatched: 16.

This clonotype appeared many times. V is TRBV20-1 and J is TRBJ1-1; D is perhaps TRBD1 (6 bases). V was trimmed by 0 bases and J by 0 bases, leaving 11 bases between them. Germline CDR1 DFQATT, CDR2 SNEGSKA (reference sequence). This CDR3 has 15 residues. The CDR3: CSARDGEGVNTEAFF. CDR3 in DNA: TGCAGTGCTAGAGATGGAGAGGGGGTGAACACTGAAGCTTTCTTT.

The rearrangement links TRBV5-5 to TRBJ1-1; D unresolved. CDR1 and CDR2 (germline): SGHKS, YYEKEE (reference sequence). The V gene lost 2 bases and the J gene lost 4 bases, with 12 bases spanning the gap. This CDR3 is built from 14 residues. CDR3 in amino acids: CASSFHALGTEAFF. CDR3 DNA: TGTGCCAGCAGCTTTCACGCCCTCGGCACTGAAGCTTTCTTT. Drawing the rest from reference TRBV5-5 and TRBJ1-1, the complete variable domain is DAGVTQSPTHLIKTRGQQVTLRCSPISGHKSVSWYQQVLGQGPQFIFQYYEKEERGRGNFPDRFSARQFPNYSSELNVNALLLGDSALYLCASSFHALGTEAFFGQGTRLTVV.

This clonotype has ten or more counts. The J gene is TRBJ2-5, the V gene TRBV5-1; tentative D call: TRBD2 (5 bases). Germline values: CDR1 SGHRS, CDR2 YFSETQ. The V gene lost 4 bases and the J gene lost 8 bases, with 24 bases spanning the gap. The CDR3 covers 16 residues. The CDR3 reads CASSRRTGMSGETQYF. The CDR3 nucleotides read TGCGCCAGCAGCAGACGGACGGGGATGAGTGGTGAAACCCAGTACTTC.

V gene TRBV4-1 combines with J gene TRBJ2-5, with 11 bases identical to TRBD2. The CDR3 sequence is 17 residues long. J was trimmed by 4 bases and V by 1 base; bases with no gene match: 8. The germline V gene encodes CDR1 MGHRA and CDR2 YSYEKL. This CDR3 is CASSQGRVAGGLETQYF. The CDR3 nucleotides are TGCGCCAGCAGCCAAGGTCGGGTAGCGGGGGGGCTAGAGACCCAGTACTTC.

The chain couples TRBV14 to TRBJ2-2, with D unresolved. CDR3 length: 14 amino acids. Per germline, CDR1 SGHDN and CDR2 FVKESK. The V gene lost 1 base and the J gene lost 5 bases, with 8 bases spanning the gap. CDR3 bases: TGTGCCAGCAGCCAAGTCCAGCTGACCGGGGAGCTGTTTTTT. It specifies CASSQVQLTGELFF.

This clonotype was observed at least ten times. V is TRBV6-2 or TRBV6-3 and J is TRBJ2-7; TRBD2 matches at 11 bases. Trimming at V came to 4 bases and at J to 1 base, leaving 12 bases not matched to a gene. Germline assignment: CDR1 MNHEY and CDR2 SVGEGT. The CDR3 has 18 amino acids. The CDR3 sequence: CASSFPIMTSGMSYEQYF. CDR3 nucleotide sequence: TGTGCCAGCAGTTTTCCAATCATGACTAGCGGGATGTCCTACGAGCAGTACTTC.

This clonotype was observed many times. The chain combines TRBV3-1 with TRBJ2-5; D remains unclear. The CDR3 sequence is 13 residues long. The germline V gene encodes CDR1 LGHDT and CDR2 YNNKEL (reference sequence). Trimming removed 5 bases at V and 4 bases at J, with 11 bases between. CDR3 sequence reads: CASSVQQRETQYF. DNA for the CDR3: TGTGCCAGCAGCGTCCAACAGAGAGAGACCCAGTACTTC.

This clonotype was observed at least ten times. This chain joins TRBV20-1 and TRBJ2-5; 12 nucleotides align to TRBD2. The CDR3 contains 14 residues. The germline V gene has CDR1 DFQATT and CDR2 SNEGSKA (reference sequence). Trimming took 6 bases from V and 5 from J; bases not matched to a gene: 7. CDR3 in amino acids: CSASTGTSGETQYF. As DNA, the CDR3 is TGCAGTGCAAGCACCGGGACTAGCGGGGAGACCCAGTACTTC.

The V and J genes are TRBV9 and TRBJ2-3; 9 bases match TRBD2. V was pared by 0 bases and J by 4 bases, with 3 bases of the junction left unmatched. Germline lookup yields CDR1 SGDLS and CDR2 YYNGEE. The length of the CDR3 is 15 residues. DNA for the CDR3: TGTGCCAGCAGCGTAGTAGCGGGAGCGGCAGATACGCAGTATTTT. Encoded protein: CASSVVAGAADTQYF.

The J gene is TRBJ2-5, the V gene TRBV6-5; tentative D call: TRBD2 (5 bases). This CDR3 is 16 amino acids long. V lost 0 bases and J lost 1, with 12 bases in between. Looked up from germline, CDR1 is MNHEY and CDR2 is SVGAGI. In nucleotides, the CDR3 is TGTGCCAGCAGTTACTCGATGCTAGCCTTCCAAGAGACCCAGTACTTC. Translated, it gives CASSYSMLAFQETQYF.

J is TRBJ2-3 and V is TRBV3-1; 13 nucleotides align to TRBD2. Per germline, CDR1 LGHDT and CDR2 YNNKEL (reference sequence). The CDR3 is 18 residues long. V shed 4 bases, J shed 4 bases, and the junction held 11 bases outside the gene matches. The CDR3 here is CASSPPLTSGRAADTQYF. The CDR3 bases are TGTGCCAGCAGCCCCCCGTTAACTAGCGGGAGGGCCGCAGATACGCAGTATTTT.